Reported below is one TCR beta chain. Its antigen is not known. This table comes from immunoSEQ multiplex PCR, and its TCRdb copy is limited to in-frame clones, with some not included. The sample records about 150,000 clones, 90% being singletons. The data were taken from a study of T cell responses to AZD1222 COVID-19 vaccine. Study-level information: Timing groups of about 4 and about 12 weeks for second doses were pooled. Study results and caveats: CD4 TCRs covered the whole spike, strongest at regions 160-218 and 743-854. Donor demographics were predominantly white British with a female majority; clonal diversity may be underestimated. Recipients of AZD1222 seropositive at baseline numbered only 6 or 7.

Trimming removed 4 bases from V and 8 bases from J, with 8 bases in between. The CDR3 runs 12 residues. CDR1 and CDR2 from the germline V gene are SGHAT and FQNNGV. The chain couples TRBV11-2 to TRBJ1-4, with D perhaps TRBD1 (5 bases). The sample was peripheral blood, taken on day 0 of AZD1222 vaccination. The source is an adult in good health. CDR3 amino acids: CASSSGGEKLFF. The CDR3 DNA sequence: TGTGCCAGCAGCTCGGGGGGAGAAAAACTGTTTTTT.